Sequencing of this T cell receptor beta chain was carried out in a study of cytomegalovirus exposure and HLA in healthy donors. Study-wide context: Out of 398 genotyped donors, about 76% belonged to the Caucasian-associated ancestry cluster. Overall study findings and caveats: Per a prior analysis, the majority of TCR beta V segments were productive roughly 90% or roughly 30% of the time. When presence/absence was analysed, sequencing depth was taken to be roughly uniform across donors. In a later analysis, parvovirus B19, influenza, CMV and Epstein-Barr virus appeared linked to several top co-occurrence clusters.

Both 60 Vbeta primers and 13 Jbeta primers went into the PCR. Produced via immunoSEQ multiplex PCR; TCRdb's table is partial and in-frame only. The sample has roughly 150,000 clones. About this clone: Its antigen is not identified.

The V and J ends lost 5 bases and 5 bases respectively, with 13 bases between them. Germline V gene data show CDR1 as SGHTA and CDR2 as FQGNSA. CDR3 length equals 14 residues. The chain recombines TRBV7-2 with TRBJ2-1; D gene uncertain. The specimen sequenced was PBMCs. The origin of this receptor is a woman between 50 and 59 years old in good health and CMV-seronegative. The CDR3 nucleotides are TGTGCCAGCAGCGTCCGCTTCACAGACAATGAGCAGTTCTTC. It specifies CASSVRFTDNEQFF.